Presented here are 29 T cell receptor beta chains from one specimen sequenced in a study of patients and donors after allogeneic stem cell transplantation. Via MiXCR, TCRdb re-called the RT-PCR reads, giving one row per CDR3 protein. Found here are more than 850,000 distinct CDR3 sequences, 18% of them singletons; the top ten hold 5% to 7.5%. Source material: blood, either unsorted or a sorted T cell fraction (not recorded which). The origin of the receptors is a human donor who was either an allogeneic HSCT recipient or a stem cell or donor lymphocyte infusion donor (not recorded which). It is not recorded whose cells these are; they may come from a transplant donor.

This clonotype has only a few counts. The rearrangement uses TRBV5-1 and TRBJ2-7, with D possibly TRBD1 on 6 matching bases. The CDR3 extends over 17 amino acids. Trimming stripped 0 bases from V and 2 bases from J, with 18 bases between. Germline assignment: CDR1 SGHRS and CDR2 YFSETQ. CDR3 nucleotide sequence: TGCGCCAGCAGCTTGGAGGGCGTAACAGGGAACCCCTACGAGCAGTACTTC. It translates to CASSLEGVTGNPYEQYF.

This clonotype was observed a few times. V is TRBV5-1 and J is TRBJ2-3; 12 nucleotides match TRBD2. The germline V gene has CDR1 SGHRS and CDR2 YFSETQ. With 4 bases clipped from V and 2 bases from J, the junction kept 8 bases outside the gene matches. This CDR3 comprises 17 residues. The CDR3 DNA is TGCGCCAGCAGCCAGGGACTAGCGGGCGGTTTCACAGATACGCAGTATTTT. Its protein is CASSQGLAGGFTDTQYF.

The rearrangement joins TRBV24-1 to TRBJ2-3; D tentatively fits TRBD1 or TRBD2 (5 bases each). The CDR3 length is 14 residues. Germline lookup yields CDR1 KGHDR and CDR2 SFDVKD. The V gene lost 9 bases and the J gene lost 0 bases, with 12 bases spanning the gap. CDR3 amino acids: CATSGQLSTDTQYF. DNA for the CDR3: TGTGCCACCTCGGGGCAATTGAGCACAGATACGCAGTATTTT.

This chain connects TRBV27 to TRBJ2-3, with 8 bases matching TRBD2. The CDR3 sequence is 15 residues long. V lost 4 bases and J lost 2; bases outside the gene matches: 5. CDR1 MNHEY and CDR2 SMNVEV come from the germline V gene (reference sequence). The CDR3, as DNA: TGTGCCAGCAGTTCGGTAGCGGGAAACACAGATACGCAGTATTTT. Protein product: CASSSVAGNTDTQYF.

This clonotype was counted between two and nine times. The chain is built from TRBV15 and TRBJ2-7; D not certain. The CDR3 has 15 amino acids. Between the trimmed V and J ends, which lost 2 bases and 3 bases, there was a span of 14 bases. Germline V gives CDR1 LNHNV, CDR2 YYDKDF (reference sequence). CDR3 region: CATSRQPRQNYEQYF. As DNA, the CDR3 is TGTGCCACCAGCAGACAGCCACGCCAGAACTACGAGCAGTACTTC.

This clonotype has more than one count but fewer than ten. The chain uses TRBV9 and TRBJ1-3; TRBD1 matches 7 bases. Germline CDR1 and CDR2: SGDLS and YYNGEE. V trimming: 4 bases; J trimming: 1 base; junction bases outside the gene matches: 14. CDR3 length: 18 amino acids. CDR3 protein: CASSNLGTALLSGNTIYF. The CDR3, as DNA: TGTGCCAGCAGCAACCTAGGGACAGCCCTACTATCTGGAAACACCATATATTTT.

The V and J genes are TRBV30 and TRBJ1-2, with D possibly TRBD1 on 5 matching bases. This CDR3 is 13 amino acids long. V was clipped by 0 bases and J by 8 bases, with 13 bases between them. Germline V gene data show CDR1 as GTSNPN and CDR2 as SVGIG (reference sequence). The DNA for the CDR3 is TGTGCCTGGAGTGTCCGGGGGGGGAGCGGCTACACCTTC. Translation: CAWSVRGGSGYTF.

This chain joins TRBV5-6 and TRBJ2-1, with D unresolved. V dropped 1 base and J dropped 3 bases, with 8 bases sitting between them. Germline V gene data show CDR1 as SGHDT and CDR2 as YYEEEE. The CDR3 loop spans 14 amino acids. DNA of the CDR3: TGTGCCAGCAGCTTGTCCGCACTCTACAATGAGCAGTTCTTC. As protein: CASSLSALYNEQFF.

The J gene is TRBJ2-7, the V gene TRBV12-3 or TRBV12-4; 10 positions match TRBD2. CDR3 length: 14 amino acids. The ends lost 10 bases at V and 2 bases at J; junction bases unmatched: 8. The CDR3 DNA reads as TGTGCCACCAACCAAGCGGGAGGGGCCTACGAGCAGTACTTC. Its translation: CATNQAGGAYEQYF.

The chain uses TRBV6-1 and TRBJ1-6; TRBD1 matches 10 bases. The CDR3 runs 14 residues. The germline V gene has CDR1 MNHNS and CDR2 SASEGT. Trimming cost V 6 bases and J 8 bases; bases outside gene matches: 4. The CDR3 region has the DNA TGTGCCAGCAGCAGACAGGGGGCGGATTCACCCCTCCACTTT. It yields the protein CASSRQGADSPLHF.

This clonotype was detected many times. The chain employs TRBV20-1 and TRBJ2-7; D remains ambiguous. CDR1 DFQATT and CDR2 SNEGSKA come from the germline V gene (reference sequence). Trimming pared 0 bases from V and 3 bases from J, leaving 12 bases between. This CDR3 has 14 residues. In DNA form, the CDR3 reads TGCAGTGCTAGAGATGGCAGGACCGGCTACGAGCAGTACTTC. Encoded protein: CSARDGRTGYEQYF.

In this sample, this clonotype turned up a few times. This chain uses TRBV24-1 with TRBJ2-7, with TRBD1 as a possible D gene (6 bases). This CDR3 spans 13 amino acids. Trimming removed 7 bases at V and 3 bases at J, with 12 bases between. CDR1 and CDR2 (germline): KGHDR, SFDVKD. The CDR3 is CATRGTDSYEQYF. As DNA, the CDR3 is TGTGCCACCAGAGGGACGGACAGCTACGAGCAGTACTTC.

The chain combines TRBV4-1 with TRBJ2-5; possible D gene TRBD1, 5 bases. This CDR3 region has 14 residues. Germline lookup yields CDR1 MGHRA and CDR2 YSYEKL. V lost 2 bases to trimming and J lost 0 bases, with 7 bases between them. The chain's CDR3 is CASSQQGYQETQYF. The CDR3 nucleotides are TGCGCCAGCAGCCAACAGGGATACCAAGAGACCCAGTACTTC.

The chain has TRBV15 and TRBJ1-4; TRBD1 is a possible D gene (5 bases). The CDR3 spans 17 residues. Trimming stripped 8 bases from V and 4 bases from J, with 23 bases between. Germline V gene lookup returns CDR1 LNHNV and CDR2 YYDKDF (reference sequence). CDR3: CATGERDGGDHNEKLFF. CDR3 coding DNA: TGTGCCACCGGTGAACGGGACGGAGGAGATCATAATGAAAAACTGTTTTTT.

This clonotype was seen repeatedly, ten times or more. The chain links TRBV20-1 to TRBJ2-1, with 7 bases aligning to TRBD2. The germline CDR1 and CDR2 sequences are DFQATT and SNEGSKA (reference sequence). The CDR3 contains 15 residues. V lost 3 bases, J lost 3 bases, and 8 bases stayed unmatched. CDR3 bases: TGCAGTGCTAGCGCATTGGCGGGGGTCTACAATGAGCAGTTCTTC. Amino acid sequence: CSASALAGVYNEQFF.

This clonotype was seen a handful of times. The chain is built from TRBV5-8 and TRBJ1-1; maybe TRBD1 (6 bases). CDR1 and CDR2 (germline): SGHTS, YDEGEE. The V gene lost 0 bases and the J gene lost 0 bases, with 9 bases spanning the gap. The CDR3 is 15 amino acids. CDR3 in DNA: TGTGCCAGCAGCTTGGACAGGGCCATGAACACTGAAGCTTTCTTT. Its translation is CASSLDRAMNTEAFF.

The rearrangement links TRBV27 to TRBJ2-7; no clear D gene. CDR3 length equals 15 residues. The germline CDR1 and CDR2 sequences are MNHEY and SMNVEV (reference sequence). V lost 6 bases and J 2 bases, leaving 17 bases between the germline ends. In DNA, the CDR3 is TGTGCCAGCAGCCGAGAGGCTATTCGGCCCTACGAGCAGTACTTC. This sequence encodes CASSREAIRPYEQYF.

CDR3 region: CASSYGTIEETQYF. The CDR3 region has the DNA TGTGCCAGCAGTTACGGGACGATAGAAGAGACCCAGTACTTC. J is TRBJ2-5 and V is TRBV6-5, with D possibly called TRBD1 or TRBD2 (5 bases each). This CDR3 comprises 14 residues. Germline-derived CDR1 and CDR2 are MNHEY and SVGAGI. V gave up 2 bases and J gave up 3 bases, with 10 bases separating them.

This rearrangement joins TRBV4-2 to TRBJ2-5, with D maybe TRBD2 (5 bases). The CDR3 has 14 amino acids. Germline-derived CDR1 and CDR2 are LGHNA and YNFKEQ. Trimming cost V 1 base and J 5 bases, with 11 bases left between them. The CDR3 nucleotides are TGTGCCAGCAGCCAAGGGGATCGCGGGGAGACCCAGTACTTC. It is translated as CASSQGDRGETQYF.

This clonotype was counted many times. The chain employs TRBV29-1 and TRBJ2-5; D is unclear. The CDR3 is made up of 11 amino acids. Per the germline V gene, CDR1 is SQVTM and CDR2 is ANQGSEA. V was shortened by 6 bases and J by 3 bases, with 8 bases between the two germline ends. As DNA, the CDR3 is TGCAGCGTCGGCCCTAAAGAGACCCAGTACTTC. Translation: CSVGPKETQYF.

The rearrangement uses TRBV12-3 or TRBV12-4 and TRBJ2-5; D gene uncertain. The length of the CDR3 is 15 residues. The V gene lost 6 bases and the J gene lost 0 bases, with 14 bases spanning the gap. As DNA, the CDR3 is TGTGCCAGCAGCCGACCGGACGGGTACCAAGAGACCCAGTACTTC. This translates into CASSRPDGYQETQYF.

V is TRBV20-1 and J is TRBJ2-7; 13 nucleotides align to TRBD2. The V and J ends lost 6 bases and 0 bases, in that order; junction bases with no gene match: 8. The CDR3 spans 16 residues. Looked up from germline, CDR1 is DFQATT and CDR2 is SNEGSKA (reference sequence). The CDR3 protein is CSAFTWTSGGSYEQYF. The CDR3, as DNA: TGCAGTGCCTTTACTTGGACTAGCGGGGGCTCCTACGAGCAGTACTTC.

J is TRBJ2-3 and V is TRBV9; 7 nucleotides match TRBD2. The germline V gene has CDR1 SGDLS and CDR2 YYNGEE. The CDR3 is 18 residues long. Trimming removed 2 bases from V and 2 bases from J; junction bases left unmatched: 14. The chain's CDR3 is CASSVAWGSGANTDTQYF. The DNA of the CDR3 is TGTGCCAGCAGCGTTGCCTGGGGAAGCGGGGCGAACACAGATACGCAGTATTTT.

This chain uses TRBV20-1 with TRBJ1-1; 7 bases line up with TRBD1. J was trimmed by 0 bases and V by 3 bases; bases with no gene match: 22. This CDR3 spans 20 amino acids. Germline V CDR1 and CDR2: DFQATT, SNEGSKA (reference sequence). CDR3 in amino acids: CSARPPGQRVYRDMNTEAFF. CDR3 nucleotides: TGCAGTGCTAGGCCTCCGGGACAGAGGGTTTATCGGGACATGAACACTGAAGCTTTCTTT.

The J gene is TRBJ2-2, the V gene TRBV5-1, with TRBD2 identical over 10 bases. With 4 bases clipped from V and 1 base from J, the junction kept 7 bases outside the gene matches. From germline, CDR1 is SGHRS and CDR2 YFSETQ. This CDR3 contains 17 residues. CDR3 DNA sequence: TGCGCCAGCAGCCCATCAAGGACTAGCGGGAACACCGGGGAGCTGTTTTTT. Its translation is CASSPSRTSGNTGELFF.

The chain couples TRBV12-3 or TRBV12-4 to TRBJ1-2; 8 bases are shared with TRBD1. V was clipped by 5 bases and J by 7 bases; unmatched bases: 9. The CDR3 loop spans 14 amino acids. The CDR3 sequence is CASSLTGESFGYTF. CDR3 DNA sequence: TGTGCCAGCAGTCTGACAGGGGAGTCGTTTGGCTACACCTTC.

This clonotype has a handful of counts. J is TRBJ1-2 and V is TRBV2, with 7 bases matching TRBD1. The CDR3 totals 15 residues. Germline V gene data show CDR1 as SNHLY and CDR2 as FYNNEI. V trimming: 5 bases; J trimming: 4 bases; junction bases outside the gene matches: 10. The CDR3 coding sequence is TGTGCCAGCAGTTCGCGACAGGGCGGTGGCTATGGCTACACCTTC. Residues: CASSSRQGGGYGYTF. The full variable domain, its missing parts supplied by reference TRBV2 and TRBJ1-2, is EPEVTQTPSHQVTQMGQEVILRCVPISNHLYFYWYRQILGQKVEFLVSFYNNEISEKSEIFDDQFSVERPDGSNFTLKIRSTKLEDSAMYFCASSSRQGGGYGYTFGSGTRLTVV.

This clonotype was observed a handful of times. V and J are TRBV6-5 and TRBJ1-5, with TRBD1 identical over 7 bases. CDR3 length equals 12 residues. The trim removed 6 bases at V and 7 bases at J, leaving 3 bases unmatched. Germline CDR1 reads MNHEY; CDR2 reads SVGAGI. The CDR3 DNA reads TGTGCCAGCAGGACCAGGGGGCAGCCCCAGCATTTT. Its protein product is CASRTRGQPQHF.

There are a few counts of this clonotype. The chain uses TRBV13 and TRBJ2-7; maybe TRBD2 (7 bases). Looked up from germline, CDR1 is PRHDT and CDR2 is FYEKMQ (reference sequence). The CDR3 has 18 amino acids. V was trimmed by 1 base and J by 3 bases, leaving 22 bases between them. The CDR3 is CASSLVGGIGQGRYEQYF. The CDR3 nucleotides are TGTGCCAGCAGCTTAGTCGGGGGGATTGGGCAGGGGCGCTACGAGCAGTACTTC.